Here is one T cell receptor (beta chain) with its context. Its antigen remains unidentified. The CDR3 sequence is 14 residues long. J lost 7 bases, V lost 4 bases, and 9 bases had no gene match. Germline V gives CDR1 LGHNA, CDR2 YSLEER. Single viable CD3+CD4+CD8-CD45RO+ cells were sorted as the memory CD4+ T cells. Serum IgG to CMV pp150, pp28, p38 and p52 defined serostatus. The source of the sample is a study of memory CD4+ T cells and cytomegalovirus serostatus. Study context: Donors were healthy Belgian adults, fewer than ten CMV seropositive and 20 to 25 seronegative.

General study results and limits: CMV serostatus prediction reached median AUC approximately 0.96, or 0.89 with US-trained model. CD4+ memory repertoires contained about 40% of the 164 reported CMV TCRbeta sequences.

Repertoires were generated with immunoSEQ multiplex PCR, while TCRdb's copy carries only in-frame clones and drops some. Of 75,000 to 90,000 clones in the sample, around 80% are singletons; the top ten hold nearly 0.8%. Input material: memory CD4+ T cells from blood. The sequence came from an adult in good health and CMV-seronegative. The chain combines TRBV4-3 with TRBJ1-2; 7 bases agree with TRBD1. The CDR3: CASSRTQGLGGYTF. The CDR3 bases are TGCGCCAGCAGCCGAACACAGGGGCTCGGTGGCTACACCTTC.